These 5 T cell receptor beta chains share one sample of origin, sequenced in a study of CD8 T cells in ankylosing spondylitis. No antigen is known for these receptors. MiXCR was run by TCRdb on the 5' RACE reads, yielding one entry per CDR3 protein. This table has under 450,000 distinct CDR3 sequences, about 15% appearing once. Study-wide findings and caveats: A TCR beta motif of about 8 highly homologous variants seemed to mark ankylosing spondylitis blood.

Sequenced material: blood, either unsorted or a sorted T cell fraction (not recorded which). The receptors were gathered from a male donor with ankylosing spondylitis.

The chain is built from TRBV6-1 and TRBJ1-2; D possibly corresponds to TRBD1 (5 bases). V gave up 6 bases and J gave up 4 bases, with 12 bases separating them. The germline gives CDR1 MNHNS, CDR2 SASEGT. This CDR3 has 13 residues. The CDR3 region has the DNA TGTGCCAGCAGGAAGGACATAACCTATGGCTACACCTTC. This sequence encodes CASRKDITYGYTF.

The V call is TRBV7-2, the J call TRBJ1-2, with 8 bases matching TRBD1. The V gene's germline CDR1 is SGHTA and CDR2 FQGNSA. V was clipped by 5 bases and J by 6 bases; unmatched bases: 8. The CDR3 runs 14 residues. The CDR3 nucleotides read TGTGCCAGCAGCCCCGACAGGGGATCGCATGGCTACACCTTC. Amino acid sequence: CASSPDRGSHGYTF.

This clonotype was seen ten or more times. The chain employs TRBV12-3 or TRBV12-4 and TRBJ2-7; 7 bases line up with TRBD1. V lost 1 base and J lost 6; bases outside the gene matches: 9. CDR3 length equals 15 residues. CDR3 protein: CASSLEFGTVGEQYF. The CDR3 region has the DNA TGTGCCAGCAGTTTAGAGTTCGGGACAGTCGGCGAGCAGTACTTC.

The rearrangement links TRBV6-6 to TRBJ2-1; D may be TRBD2 (5 bases). In germline, CDR1 is MNHNY, CDR2 SVGAGI (reference sequence). V was cut by 3 bases and J by 8 bases, with 8 bases left in between. This CDR3 is built from 12 residues. In DNA form, the CDR3 reads TGTGCCAGCAGTTATGTCGGGGATGAGCAGTTCTTC. The encoded protein is CASSYVGDEQFF.

The CDR3 bases are TGTGCCAGCAGGGGGTCGGGGCGGGGGACTGAAGCTTTCTTT. It codes for CASRGSGRGTEAFF. This chain joins TRBV7-9 and TRBJ1-1; the D gene is possibly TRBD1 (5 bases). The germline V and J ends were trimmed by 6 bases and 5 bases, with 16 bases remaining between them. The germline gives CDR1 SEHNR, CDR2 FQNEAQ (reference sequence). This CDR3 contains 14 residues.